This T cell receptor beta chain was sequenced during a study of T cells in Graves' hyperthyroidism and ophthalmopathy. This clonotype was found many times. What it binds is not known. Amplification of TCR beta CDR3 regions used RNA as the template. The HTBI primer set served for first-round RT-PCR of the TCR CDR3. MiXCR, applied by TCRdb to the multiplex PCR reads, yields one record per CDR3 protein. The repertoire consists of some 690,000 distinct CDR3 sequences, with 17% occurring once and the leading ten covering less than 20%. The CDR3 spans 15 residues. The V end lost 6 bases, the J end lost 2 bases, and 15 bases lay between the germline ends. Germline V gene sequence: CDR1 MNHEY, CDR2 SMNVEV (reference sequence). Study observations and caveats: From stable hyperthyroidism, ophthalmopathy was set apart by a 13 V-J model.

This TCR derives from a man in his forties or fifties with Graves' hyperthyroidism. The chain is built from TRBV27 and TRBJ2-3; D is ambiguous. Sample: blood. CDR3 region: CASSTTQSFTDTQYF. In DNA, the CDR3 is TGTGCCAGCAGCACGACTCAGAGCTTCACAGATACGCAGTATTTT.